Following are 15 T cell receptor beta chains from one sample sequenced in a study of OX40 agonist ivuxolimab in advanced cancers. The protocol was immunoSEQ multiplex PCR, while the TCRdb copy is restricted to in-frame clones and leaves out a portion. The table has fewer than 75,000 clones, 90% to 95% seen once; the top ten hold 2% to 2.5%. Sample: CD4+ or CD8+ T cells sorted from blood, taken in a trial of the OX40 agonist ivuxolimab. These TCRs come from an adult with an advanced solid tumor such as melanoma, head and neck, liver or kidney cancer.

This chain joins TRBV28 and TRBJ1-3; no definite D call. This CDR3 contains 12 residues. Germline CDR1 is MDHEN and CDR2 is SYDVKM. The ends were cut back, 6 bases at V and 6 bases at J, with 9 bases in the middle. CDR3 in amino acids: CASSVQQNTIYF. The CDR3 DNA sequence: TGTGCCAGCAGCGTACAGCAAAACACCATATATTTT. The variable domain in full, completed from reference TRBV28 and TRBJ1-3, reads DVKVTQSSRYLVKRTGEKVFLECVQDMDHENMFWYRQDPGLGLRLIYFSYDVKMKEKGDIPEGYSVSREKKERFSLILESASTNQTSMYLCASSVQQNTIYFGEGSWLTVV.

The chain recombines TRBV7-7 with TRBJ2-2, with 7 bases fitting TRBD1. The CDR3 is made up of 16 amino acids. The V and J ends lost 0 bases and 1 base, in that order; junction bases with no gene match: 2. CDR1 is SSHAT, CDR2 FNYEAQ, per germline (reference sequence). The CDR3 DNA reads as TGTGCCAGCAGCTTAGCAGGGGGCGAGAACACCGGGGAGCTGTTTTTT. This sequence encodes CASSLAGGENTGELFF.

This clone was seen once. The V and J genes are TRBV11-3 and TRBJ2-1, with D tentatively TRBD1 (5 bases). V was shortened by 2 bases and J by 0 bases, with 11 bases between the two germline ends. The CDR3 covers 16 residues. CDR1 is SGHNT and CDR2 is YENEEA in the germline V gene. DNA for the CDR3: TGTGCCAGCAGCTTATTTGGGCAGGGCTCCTACAATGAGCAGTTCTTC. It is translated as CASSLFGQGSYNEQFF.

V is TRBV30 and J is TRBJ2-1; TRBD2 is a possible D gene (6 bases). Trimming removed 5 bases from V and 3 bases from J, with 11 bases in between. The CDR3 totals 13 residues. Looked up from germline, CDR1 is GTSNPN and CDR2 is SVGIG (reference sequence). CDR3 DNA: TGTGCCTGGGTGGTCGGGGGCTACAATGAGCAGTTCTTC. Residues: CAWVVGGYNEQFF.

The V gene is TRBV27, the J gene TRBJ2-7; D might be TRBD2 (6 bases). V was pared by 7 bases and J by 3 bases, with 10 bases between. Germline CDR1 MNHEY, CDR2 SMNVEV (reference sequence). This CDR3 is 12 amino acids long. Here the CDR3 reads CASMGLDYEQYF. For the CDR3, the DNA is TGTGCCAGCATGGGACTTGACTACGAGCAGTACTTC.

The chain joins TRBV18 to TRBJ2-1, with a tentative D call TRBD2 (6 bases). This CDR3 spans 16 amino acids. CDR1 and CDR2 from the germline V gene are KGHSH and LQKENI. The germline V and J ends were trimmed by 4 bases and 4 bases, with 17 bases remaining between them. CDR3 sequence: CASSLGLTLGYNEQFF. The CDR3 bases are TGTGCCAGCTCACTGGGACTTACCCTCGGGTACAATGAGCAGTTCTTC.

The chain combines TRBV28 with TRBJ2-7, with 7 bases lining up with TRBD1. Unmatched junction bases numbered 17, after V lost 5 bases and J lost 7 bases. Germline CDR1 MDHEN, CDR2 SYDVKM. This CDR3 is built from 16 residues. CDR3 in DNA: TGTGCCAGCAGTACCGCAGAAGGGGGCCGGAAGGGGGAGCAGTACTTC. Amino acids: CASSTAEGGRKGEQYF.

The rearrangement joins TRBV6-4 to TRBJ2-1, with 14 bases identical to TRBD2. V lost 0 bases and J lost 8; bases outside the gene matches: 3. Germline V gene data show CDR1 as MRHNA and CDR2 as SNTAGT. The CDR3 is 16 amino acids. CDR3 residues: CASSDSGTSGRDEQFF. The CDR3 DNA reads as TGTGCCAGCAGTGACTCAGGGACTAGCGGGAGAGATGAGCAGTTCTTC.

The rearrangement links TRBV6-5 to TRBJ2-2; D is possibly TRBD1 or TRBD2 (6 bases each). Looked up from germline, CDR1 is MNHEY and CDR2 is SVGAGI. V lost 7 bases, J lost 3 bases, and 9 bases lay in between. The CDR3 consists of 13 residues. The CDR3 DNA sequence: TGTGCCAGCAAAAGGGGGGACACCGGGGAGCTGTTTTTT. Residues: CASKRGDTGELFF.

V usage is TRBV9 and J usage is TRBJ2-2; D gene uncertain. V was cut by 4 bases and J by 2 bases, with 9 bases left in between. This CDR3 is built from 14 residues. Germline V gene data show CDR1 as SGDLS and CDR2 as YYNGEE. CDR3 sequence (DNA): TGTGCCAGCAGCTCAGATGTAAACACCGGGGAGCTGTTTTTT. It codes for CASSSDVNTGELFF.

This clone was detected once. This chain uses TRBV11-3 with TRBJ1-4; weak D call: TRBD1 (5 bases). V was cut by 5 bases and J by 0 bases, with 10 bases left in between. The CDR3 loop spans 15 amino acids. CDR1 is SGHNT, CDR2 YENEEA, per germline. Here the CDR3 DNA reads TGTGCCAGCAGCCTCAGGGCCGCAACTAATGAAAAACTGTTTTTT. As protein: CASSLRAATNEKLFF. Full variable domain (rest looked up from reference TRBV11-3 and TRBJ1-4): EAGVVQSPRYKIIEKKQPVAFWCNPISGHNTLYWYLQNLGQGPELLIRYENEEAVDDSQLPKDRFSAERLKGVDSTLKIQPAELGDSAVYLCASSLRAATNEKLFFGSGTQLSVL.

The V and J genes are TRBV15 and TRBJ1-4, with D hard to call. This CDR3 comprises 18 residues. V was trimmed by 2 bases and J by 4 bases, leaving 20 bases between them. The V gene's germline CDR1 is LNHNV and CDR2 YYDKDF (reference sequence). The CDR3 region is CATSRSLPTEWGNEKLFF. The CDR3 DNA sequence: TGTGCCACCAGCAGATCGCTACCTACAGAATGGGGTAATGAAAAACTGTTTTTT.

This chain links TRBV7-2 with TRBJ2-2; D unclear. Trimming left V 5 bases short and J 1 base short, with 8 bases between. CDR1 SGHTA and CDR2 FQGNSA come from the germline V gene. The CDR3 loop spans 14 amino acids. The chain's CDR3 is CASSLSLNTGELFF. CDR3 nucleotides: TGTGCCAGCAGCCTCTCTCTGAACACCGGGGAGCTGTTTTTT.

For the CDR3, the DNA is TGTGCCAGCAGTGAATGGGGGTCTGAAGCTTTCTTT. Encoded protein: CASSEWGSEAFF. V gene TRBV2 combines with J gene TRBJ1-1; perhaps TRBD1 as D (5 bases). Germline V lookup: CDR1 SNHLY, CDR2 FYNNEI. The CDR3 covers 12 residues. V gave up 2 bases and J gave up 6 bases, with 7 bases separating them.

The V gene is TRBV19, the J gene TRBJ2-2; the D gene is possibly TRBD2 (5 bases). The CDR3 spans 16 residues. Per the germline V gene, CDR1 is LNHDA and CDR2 is SQIVND (reference sequence). Trimming took 2 bases from V and 4 from J, leaving 14 bases between them. CDR3 region: CASSIMLAQSTGELFF. CDR3 sequence (DNA): TGTGCCAGTAGTATAATGCTAGCCCAGAGCACCGGGGAGCTGTTTTTT. Based on the CDR3 plus reference TRBV19 and TRBJ2-2, the full variable domain is DGGITQSPKYLFRKEGQNVTLSCEQNLNHDAMYWYRQDPGQGLRLIYYSQIVNDFQKGDIAEGYSVSREKKESFPLTVTSAQKNPTAFYLCASSIMLAQSTGELFFGEGSRLTVL.